This T cell receptor (beta chain) was found in a study of blood T cell repertoires in COVID-19. Study-wide background: Italy, Spain and the United States were the sources of the convalescent and acute COVID-19 samples. T cells, B-cell-depleted T cells, or PBMCs supplied cDNA or gDNA.

Germline V lookup: CDR1 SGHTA, CDR2 FQGNSA. Germline trimming cut 6 bases from V and 0 bases from J; bases unmatched to any gene: 7. The CDR3 runs 16 residues. The data were produced by immunoSEQ multiplex PCR, yet TCRdb's version contains in-frame clones alone and is incomplete. The repertoire holds about 77,000 clones, roughly nine tenths seen once, with 15% to 20% in the top ten. The chain combines TRBV7-2 with TRBJ2-4, with TRBD1 matching over 8 bases. The source material was peripheral blood. The sequence derives from an elderly woman with active or convalescent COVID-19. The CDR3 DNA sequence: TGTGCCAGCAGGGAAGACAGGGGCAAAGCCAAAAACATTCAGTACTTC. As protein: CASREDRGKAKNIQYF.